The 27 T cell receptor beta chains reported below all come from one sample, sequenced in a study of T-cell memory formation after mild COVID-19. TCRdb passed the 5' RACE reads through MiXCR, listing each CDR3 protein once. In the table there are some 100,000 distinct CDR3 sequences, 11% of which are singletons. Material: PBMCs or a T cell subset sorted from them (not recorded which). The receptors here all came from a man younger than 35 who had mild COVID-19 (a few samples of this study predate the infection). Cell type and time point are not known.

The sample holds a few counts of this clonotype. The chain joins TRBV6-2 or TRBV6-3 to TRBJ2-7, with unresolved D. V was pared by 5 bases and J by 4 bases, with 18 bases between. This CDR3 contains 15 residues. Germline V gene sequence: CDR1 MNHEY, CDR2 SVGEGT. CDR3 residues: CASSRPRIGRYEQYV. The DNA for the CDR3 is TGTGCCAGCAGTCGGCCTAGGATCGGGCGGTACGAGCAGTACGTC.

This clonotype was observed a few times. The chain couples TRBV6-1 to TRBJ2-7; the D is unclear. The CDR3 totals 11 residues. Deletions cut 10 bases from V and 6 bases from J, with 13 bases between. Germline-derived CDR1 and CDR2 are MNHNS and SASEGT. This chain's CDR3 is CATRNVGEQYV. In DNA form, the CDR3 reads TGTGCCACCAGAAATGTAGGCGAGCAGTACGTC.

The chain combines TRBV6-5 with TRBJ2-5, with D possibly matching TRBD1 (6 bases). CDR3 size: 14 residues. V dropped 1 base and J dropped 4 bases, with 10 bases sitting between them. From germline, CDR1 is MNHEY and CDR2 SVGAGI. The CDR3 here is CASSYYTGTETQYF. CDR3 DNA: TGTGCCAGCAGTTACTACACAGGGACAGAGACCCAGTACTTC.

The V call is TRBV11-2, the J call TRBJ2-5, with a possible D match to TRBD2 (5 bases). Between the trimmed V and J ends, which lost 7 bases and 1 base, there was a span of 13 bases. Germline assignment: CDR1 SGHAT and CDR2 FQNNGV. This CDR3 spans 14 amino acids. Here the CDR3 reads CASNYFAGQETQYF. In DNA form, the CDR3 reads TGTGCCAGCAACTATTTCGCGGGCCAAGAGACCCAGTACTTC.

V gene TRBV5-5 combines with J gene TRBJ2-1; TRBD2 is a possible D gene (7 bases). The CDR3 is 17 amino acids. Germline loops: CDR1 SGHKS, CDR2 YYEKEE (reference sequence). Trimming cost V 7 bases and J 0 bases, with 20 bases left between them. The CDR3 DNA reads as TGTGCCAGCTACCGAGCAGGGGAGGGTTTCTCCTACAATGAGCAGTTCTTC. This codes for CASYRAGEGFSYNEQFF.

This clonotype was recorded a few times. This chain uses TRBV29-1 with TRBJ2-5, with 8 bases lining up with TRBD1. V was pared by 4 bases and J by 5 bases, with 9 bases of the junction left unmatched. This CDR3 is built from 14 residues. The germline V gene encodes CDR1 SQVTM and CDR2 ANQGSEA. The CDR3 spells CSVVWTGRLETQYF. The CDR3 DNA reads as TGCAGCGTTGTGTGGACAGGGAGGCTGGAGACCCAGTACTTC.

In this sample, this clonotype turned up a few times. The gene calls are TRBV5-5 and TRBJ1-1; D may be TRBD1 (5 bases). From germline, CDR1 is SGHKS and CDR2 YYEKEE (reference sequence). The CDR3 spans 16 residues. Trimming took 3 bases from V and 0 from J, leaving 15 bases between them. CDR3 in amino acids: CASSYMGGGMNTEAFF. The CDR3 DNA reads as TGTGCCAGCAGCTATATGGGCGGGGGGATGAACACTGAAGCTTTCTTT. Filled out from reference TRBV5-5 and TRBJ1-1, the complete variable domain reads DAGVTQSPTHLIKTRGQQVTLRCSPISGHKSVSWYQQVLGQGPQFIFQYYEKEERGRGNFPDRFSARQFPNYSSELNVNALLLGDSALYLCASSYMGGGMNTEAFFGQGTRLTVV.

This clonotype was counted a few times. CDR3 sequence (DNA): TGTGCCAGCACCACGGGGGGGCTGGGGGAGCAGTTCTTC. Translated: CASTTGGLGEQFF. The chain employs TRBV6-2 or TRBV6-3 and TRBJ2-1; 8 bases align to TRBD2. Trimming removed 7 bases from V and 10 bases from J; junction bases left unmatched: 9. Germline lookup yields CDR1 MNHEY and CDR2 SVGEGT. The CDR3 sequence is 13 residues long.

This clonotype turned up a few times. The rearrangement uses TRBV6-2 or TRBV6-3 and TRBJ2-2; 9 bases fit TRBD1. Per the germline V gene, CDR1 is MNHEY and CDR2 is SVGEGT. Trimming removed 6 bases from V and 3 bases from J; junction bases left unmatched: 11. This CDR3 comprises 17 residues. The CDR3 nucleotides read TGTGCCAGCAGCTCTCTGGGTGGACAGGGGTACACCGGGGAGCTGTTTTTT. Amino acids: CASSSLGGQGYTGELFF.

The chain joins TRBV24-1 to TRBJ2-3; D ambiguous. CDR3 length: 12 residues. Germline values: CDR1 KGHDR, CDR2 SFDVKD. The V and J ends lost 4 bases and 2 bases respectively, with 3 bases between them. CDR3 amino acids: CATSDATDTQYF. The DNA of the CDR3 is TGTGCCACCAGTGACGCCACAGATACGCAGTATTTT.

The chain combines TRBV4-1 with TRBJ1-2; a possible D gene is TRBD1 (5 bases). V was trimmed by 0 bases and J by 1 base, leaving 6 bases between them. From germline, CDR1 is MGHRA and CDR2 YSYEKL. This CDR3 spans 14 amino acids. Here the CDR3 reads CASSQEGLNYGYTF. In nucleotides, the CDR3 is TGCGCCAGCAGCCAAGAGGGACTTAACTATGGCTACACCTTC.

The CDR3 DNA reads as TGTGCCAGCAGCCAAGGGACCGTAAGCTCTGGAAACACCATATATTTT. Translation gives CASSQGTVSSGNTIYF. The chain carries TRBV3-1 and TRBJ1-3; D not certain. Germline CDR1 reads LGHDT; CDR2 reads YNNKEL (reference sequence). This CDR3 is built from 16 residues. Between the trimmed V and J ends, which lost 1 base and 0 bases, there was a span of 10 bases.

The rearrangement uses TRBV6-5 and TRBJ1-1; D unresolved. In germline, CDR1 is MNHEY, CDR2 SVGAGI. The CDR3 contains 14 residues. The V and J ends lost 8 bases and 0 bases respectively, with 13 bases between them. CDR3 residues: CASRPNFMNTEAFF. In nucleotides, the CDR3 is TGTGCCAGCCGACCGAATTTCATGAACACTGAAGCTTTCTTT.

This clonotype has more than one count but fewer than ten. The rearrangement uses TRBV11-2 and TRBJ2-3; 9 nucleotides agree with TRBD2. Germline assignment: CDR1 SGHAT and CDR2 FQNNGV. Trimming cost V 7 bases and J 1 base; bases outside gene matches: 9. The length of the CDR3 is 16 residues. The CDR3 sequence: CASTTPVAGGTDTQYF. The CDR3 coding sequence is TGTGCCAGCACCACGCCCGTAGCGGGGGGCACAGATACGCAGTATTTT.

Only a few counts were recorded for this clonotype. V gene TRBV14 combines with J gene TRBJ2-2; D is tentatively TRBD1 or TRBD2 (5 bases each). V lost 3 bases to trimming and J lost 1 base, with 15 bases between them. The CDR3 is 17 amino acids. Germline-derived CDR1 and CDR2 are SGHDN and FVKESK. CDR3 sequence (DNA): TGTGCCAGCAGCCAGTGGTGCTGGGACCGGAACACCGGGGAGCTGTTTTTT. Translating gives CASSQWCWDRNTGELFF.

The V and J genes are TRBV4-1 and TRBJ2-7, with TRBD1 matching over 7 bases. The V gene's germline CDR1 is MGHRA and CDR2 YSYEKL. This CDR3 region has 16 residues. Unmatched junction bases numbered 8, after V lost 0 bases and J lost 3 bases. The CDR3 nucleotides read TGCGCCAGCAGCCAAGATCTCGACAGGGTTGACTACGAGCAGTACTTC. Amino acids: CASSQDLDRVDYEQYF.

V gene TRBV7-2 combines with J gene TRBJ2-1, with 14 bases identical to TRBD2. Trimming removed 5 bases from V and 7 bases from J; junction bases left unmatched: 4. The CDR3 spans 15 residues. Germline V gene data show CDR1 as SGHTA and CDR2 as FQGNSA. The CDR3 coding sequence is TGTGCCAGCAGCCAGGGACTAGCGGGGGTGAATGAGCAGTTCTTC. Its protein is CASSQGLAGVNEQFF.

This clonotype was seen at least ten times. The rearrangement links TRBV21-1 to TRBJ2-7; TRBD1 is the table's D call and was not checked against the DNA. TRBV21-1 is recorded as a pseudogene. The CDR3 contains 13 residues. For the CDR3, the DNA is TGTGCCAACACGCGACAGGGCAACTACGAGCAGTACGTC. Amino acid sequence: CANTRQGNYEQYV.

This clonotype turned up a few times. Mismatch with germline at one junction end may stem from a read error. The chain has TRBV2 and TRBJ2-2; 9 bases are shared with TRBD2. This CDR3 region has 15 residues. CDR1 is SNHLY, CDR2 FYNNEI, per germline. CDR3 loop: CASSSSGGNNGELFF. CDR3 DNA: TGTGCCAGCAGTTCCAGCGGGGGGAACAACGGGGAGCTGTTTTTT.

This rearrangement joins TRBV29-1 to TRBJ2-3; D uncertain. V lost 7 bases and J lost 6, with 5 bases in between. CDR1 and CDR2 (germline): SQVTM, ANQGSEA. The length of the CDR3 is 9 residues. The CDR3 here is CSAGDTQYF. CDR3 DNA: TGCAGCGCGGGTGATACGCAGTATTTT.

This clonotype has a count of ten or more. V and J are TRBV24-1 and TRBJ1-1; D gene uncertain. CDR1 is KGHDR and CDR2 is SFDVKD in the germline V gene. Deletions cut 12 bases from V and 0 bases from J, with 16 bases between. CDR3 length: 14 amino acids. The CDR3 DNA reads TGTGCCTCCACCACAGAAAATATGAACACTGAAGCTTTCTTT. This sequence encodes CASTTENMNTEAFF.

Only a few counts were recorded for this clonotype. The J gene is TRBJ2-5, the V gene TRBV9, with 7 positions matching TRBD2. V trimming: 0 bases; J trimming: 7 bases; junction bases outside the gene matches: 9. The V gene's germline CDR1 is SGDLS and CDR2 YYNGEE. The CDR3 runs 15 residues. This CDR3 is CASSVGAGEMGTQYF. CDR3 nucleotide sequence: TGTGCCAGCAGCGTAGGGGCGGGGGAGATGGGGACCCAGTACTTC.

This rearrangement joins TRBV6-2 or TRBV6-3 to TRBJ2-7, with a tentative D call TRBD2 (6 bases). Trimming took 6 bases from V and 2 from J, leaving 14 bases between them. Germline loops: CDR1 MNHEY, CDR2 SVGEGT. This CDR3 is 14 amino acids long. The CDR3 loop is CASSLPGRPYEQYF. The CDR3 coding sequence is TGTGCCAGCAGCTTGCCGGGGAGGCCCTACGAGCAGTACTTC.

This clonotype was recorded a few times. The rearrangement links TRBV7-9 to TRBJ1-2; D call uncertain. The V end lost 1 base, the J end lost 0 bases, and 9 bases lay between the germline ends. The CDR3 consists of 15 residues. CDR1 and CDR2 from the germline V gene are SEHNR and FQNEAQ (reference sequence). The CDR3 is CASSLDRSPNYGYTF. DNA of the CDR3: TGTGCCAGCAGCTTAGATCGCAGCCCTAACTATGGCTACACCTTC.

This clonotype was counted at least ten times. The chain carries TRBV12-3 or TRBV12-4 and TRBJ2-3, with TRBD2 identical over 9 bases. The CDR3 has 15 residues. V lost 3 bases to trimming and J lost 6 bases; unmatched junction nucleotides: 7. CDR3 region: CASSLGGGVSDTQYF. The CDR3 DNA is TGTGCCAGCAGTTTGGGCGGGGGGGTTTCGGATACGCAGTATTTT.

In its sample, this clonotype was seen many times. The chain joins TRBV11-2 to TRBJ1-1; D unclear. The V gene lost 3 bases and the J gene lost 6 bases, with 5 bases spanning the gap. Germline CDR1 and CDR2: SGHAT and FQNNGV. The CDR3 has 11 amino acids. CDR3 in DNA: TGTGCCAGCAGCTTTAGTTCTGAAGCTTTCTTT. Protein: CASSFSSEAFF.

V gene TRBV4-1 combines with J gene TRBJ2-7, with 9 bases that match TRBD2. V lost 1 base to trimming and J lost 1 base; unmatched junction nucleotides: 5. In germline, CDR1 is MGHRA, CDR2 YSYEKL. The CDR3 spans 16 residues. CDR3 nucleotide sequence: TGCGCCAGCAGCCAAGGACTAGCGGCCCTTTCCTACGAGCAGTACTTC. Its protein is CASSQGLAALSYEQYF.